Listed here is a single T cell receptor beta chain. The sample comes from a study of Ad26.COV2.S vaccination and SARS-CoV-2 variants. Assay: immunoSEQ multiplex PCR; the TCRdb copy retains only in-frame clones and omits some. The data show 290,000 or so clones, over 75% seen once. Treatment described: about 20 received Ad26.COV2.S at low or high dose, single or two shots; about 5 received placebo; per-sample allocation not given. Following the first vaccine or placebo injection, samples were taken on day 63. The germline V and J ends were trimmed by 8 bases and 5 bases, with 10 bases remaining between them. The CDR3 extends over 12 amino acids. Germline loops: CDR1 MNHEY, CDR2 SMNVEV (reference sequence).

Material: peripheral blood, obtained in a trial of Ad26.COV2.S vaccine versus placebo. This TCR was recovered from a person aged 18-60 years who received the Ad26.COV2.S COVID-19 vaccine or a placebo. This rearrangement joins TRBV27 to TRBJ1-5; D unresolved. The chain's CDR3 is CASGRPDQPQHF. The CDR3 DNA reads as TGTGCCAGCGGCCGACCGGATCAGCCCCAGCATTTT.